This entry lists 8 T cell receptor beta chains sequenced from one sample in a study of technical replicates of blood from a few donors. Using immunoSEQ multiplex PCR, the repertoire was profiled, and TCRdb retains in-frame clones only, with some absent. This sample has 95,000 to 100,000 clones, with roughly 95% found just once. Sequenced sample: T cells isolated from PBMCs. These receptors were collected from a human donor in good health.

The chain links TRBV11-3 to TRBJ1-1; no firm D call. This CDR3 has 13 amino acids. Trimming took 4 bases from V and 4 from J, leaving 10 bases between them. Germline V gene data show CDR1 as SGHNT and CDR2 as YENEEA. CDR3: CASSSPRGTEAFF. DNA for the CDR3: TGTGCCAGCAGCTCCCCCCGCGGCACTGAAGCTTTCTTT.

The chain links TRBV7-2 to TRBJ1-1; D not resolved. Trimming removed 5 bases from V and 1 base from J, with 11 bases in between. The CDR3 has 14 amino acids. The germline V gene encodes CDR1 SGHTA and CDR2 FQGNSA. The CDR3: CASSPEIRNTEAFF. CDR3 bases: TGTGCCAGCAGCCCCGAGATTAGGAACACTGAAGCTTTCTTT.

This sequence joins TRBV7-2 and TRBJ2-2; D remains ambiguous. CDR3 size: 15 residues. Germline lookup yields CDR1 SGHTA and CDR2 FQGNSA. V was cut by 3 bases and J by 4 bases, with 12 bases left in between. This CDR3 reads CASSFTQTPTGELFF. The CDR3 DNA follows: TGTGCCAGCAGCTTTACTCAAACTCCCACCGGGGAGCTGTTTTTT.

The chain employs TRBV19 and TRBJ2-1; TRBD1 might be the D (6 bases). CDR1 is LNHDA and CDR2 is SQIVND in the germline V gene (reference sequence). The CDR3 spans 15 residues. Trimming cost V 3 bases and J 0 bases, with 9 bases left between them. The CDR3 DNA sequence: TGTGCCAGTAGTATCCGGGACACCTCCTACAATGAGCAGTTCTTC. Translating gives CASSIRDTSYNEQFF.

V usage is TRBV4-1 and J usage is TRBJ2-2; 9 bases fit TRBD2. This CDR3 spans 17 amino acids. Germline V gives CDR1 MGHRA, CDR2 YSYEKL. The ends lost 4 bases at V and 1 base at J; junction bases unmatched: 7. CDR3 sequence reads: CASSRGLALGNTGELFF. The CDR3 DNA reads as TGCGCCAGCAGCCGGGGACTAGCTTTGGGGAACACCGGGGAGCTGTTTTTT.

The chain joins TRBV28 to TRBJ2-1; tentative D call: TRBD2 (6 bases). Germline V gene lookup returns CDR1 MDHEN and CDR2 SYDVKM. V lost 1 base, J lost 5 bases, and 27 bases lay in between. CDR3 length equals 20 residues. CDR3 DNA: TGTGCCAGCAGTTTATTTAATCGGGGTGCGGGATCCACCCGCGACAATGAGCAGTTCTTC. Translation: CASSLFNRGAGSTRDNEQFF.

CDR3 loop: CASSQDRNLGLAGTGELFF. Written as DNA, the CDR3 is TGTGCCAGCAGCCAAGATAGAAACTTGGGGCTAGCGGGCACCGGGGAGCTGTTTTTT. J is TRBJ2-2 and V is TRBV14; TRBD2 matches 8 bases. The CDR3 consists of 19 residues. The germline gives CDR1 SGHDN, CDR2 FVKESK. The V segment lost 0 bases and the J segment 4 bases; nucleotides outside the gene matches: 13.

J is TRBJ1-5 and V is TRBV6-6, with D perhaps matching TRBD1 (6 bases). The CDR3 has 15 residues. V lost 2 bases and J lost 6, with 14 bases in between. Looked up from germline, CDR1 is MNHNY and CDR2 is SVGAGI (reference sequence). The CDR3 here is CASSYGGRGAQPQHF. The CDR3 DNA reads TGTGCCAGCAGTTACGGGGGCCGAGGGGCTCAGCCCCAGCATTTT.